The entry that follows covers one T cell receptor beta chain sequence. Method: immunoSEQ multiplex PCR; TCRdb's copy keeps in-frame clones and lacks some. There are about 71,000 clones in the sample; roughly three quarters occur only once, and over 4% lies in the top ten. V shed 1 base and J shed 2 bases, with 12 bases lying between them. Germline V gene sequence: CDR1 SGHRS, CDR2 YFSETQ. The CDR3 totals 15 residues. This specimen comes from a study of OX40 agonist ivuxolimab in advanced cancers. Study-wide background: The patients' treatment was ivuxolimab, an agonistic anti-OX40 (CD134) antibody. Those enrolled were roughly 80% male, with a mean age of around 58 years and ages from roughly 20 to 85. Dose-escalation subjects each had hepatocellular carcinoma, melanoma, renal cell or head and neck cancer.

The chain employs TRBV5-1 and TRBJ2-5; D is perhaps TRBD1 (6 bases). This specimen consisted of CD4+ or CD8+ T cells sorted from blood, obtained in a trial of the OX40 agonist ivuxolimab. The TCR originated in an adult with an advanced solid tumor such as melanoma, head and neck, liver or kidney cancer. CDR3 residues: CASSLFGQGQETQYF. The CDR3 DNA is TGCGCCAGCAGCTTGTTCGGGCAGGGGCAAGAGACCCAGTACTTC.